These 11 T cell receptor beta chains were all obtained from the same sample, sequenced in a study of blood T cell repertoires in COVID-19. TCRdb keeps only in-frame clones here, not all; method: immunoSEQ multiplex PCR. This sample has hundreds of thousands of clones, with around four fifths found just once. Sequenced sample: peripheral blood. These TCRs come from a woman aged 45-59 years who had recovered from COVID-19.

V gene TRBV4-1 combines with J gene TRBJ1-4; D is unclear. V was pared by 3 bases and J by 5 bases, with 10 bases between. The CDR3 totals 14 residues. CDR1 is MGHRA, CDR2 YSYEKL, per germline. The CDR3 sequence is CASSQQAANEKLFF. The CDR3 DNA follows: TGCGCCAGCAGCCAGCAGGCTGCCAATGAAAAACTGTTTTTT.

There are a few counts of this clone. V and J are TRBV7-2 and TRBJ1-1; D not resolved. Trimming pared 5 bases from V and 3 bases from J, leaving 10 bases between. The CDR3 covers 13 residues. Germline assignment: CDR1 SGHTA and CDR2 FQGNSA. DNA of the CDR3: TGTGCCAGCAGCCCGACATTGGACACTGAAGCTTTCTTT. Its translation is CASSPTLDTEAFF. Together with reference TRBV7-2 and TRBJ1-1, the CDR3 gives the full variable domain: GAGVSQSPSNKVTEKGKDVELRCDPISGHTALYWYRQSLGQGLEFLIYFQGNSAPDKSGLPSDRFSAERTGGSVSTLTIQRTQQEDSAVYLCASSPTLDTEAFFGQGTRLTVV.

The chain has TRBV28 and TRBJ1-3, with a tentative D call TRBD1 (5 bases). This CDR3 comprises 18 residues. Per germline, CDR1 MDHEN and CDR2 SYDVKM. Trimming shortened V by 3 bases and J by 0 bases, and 18 bases separated the two germline ends. The chain's CDR3 is CASSFVLLGASSGNTIYF. DNA for the CDR3: TGTGCCAGCAGTTTTGTCCTCCTTGGGGCTAGCTCTGGAAACACCATATATTTT.

The V gene is TRBV9, the J gene TRBJ2-2; 7 bases map to TRBD1. CDR1 and CDR2 (germline): SGDLS, YYNGEE. The CDR3 totals 16 residues. The J segment lost 4 bases and the V segment lost 2 bases, leaving 8 bases of the junction unmatched. DNA of the CDR3: TGTGCCAGCAGCGTTGCAGGGGGTCGAGGCACCGGGGAGCTGTTTTTT. It is translated as CASSVAGGRGTGELFF. The full variable domain, its missing parts supplied by reference TRBV9 and TRBJ2-2, is DSGVTQTPKHLITATGQRVTLRCSPRSGDLSVYWYQQSLDQGLQFLIQYYNGEERAKGNILERFSAQQFPDLHSELNLSSLELGDSALYFCASSVAGGRGTGELFFGEGSRLTVL.

Only a few counts were recorded for this clone. The chain joins TRBV2 to TRBJ1-5, with D possibly TRBD1 on 5 matching bases. Germline loops: CDR1 SNHLY, CDR2 FYNNEI. This CDR3 is built from 14 residues. V gave up 6 bases and J gave up 4 bases, with 13 bases separating them. The CDR3 DNA is TGTGCCAGCAGCGGGGGGGATTTTAATCAGCCCCAGCATTTT. It specifies CASSGGDFNQPQHF.

The V and J genes are TRBV5-4 and TRBJ2-7; 8 bases match TRBD2. The CDR3 sequence is 16 residues long. In germline, CDR1 is SGHNT, CDR2 YYREEE (reference sequence). J gave up 2 bases and V 4 bases, and 11 bases lay outside the gene matches. The CDR3 region is CASSPPAGGRTYEQYF. Written as DNA, the CDR3 is TGTGCCAGCAGCCCCCCGGCGGGGGGTCGAACCTACGAGCAGTACTTC.

The chain employs TRBV28 and TRBJ1-5, with D tentatively TRBD1 (6 bases). This CDR3 comprises 14 residues. Germline V gene lookup returns CDR1 MDHEN and CDR2 SYDVKM. V gave up 5 bases and J gave up 4 bases, with 12 bases separating them. The CDR3 loop reads CASSGYTGNQPQHF. The CDR3 DNA reads as TGTGCCAGCAGTGGGTACACAGGGAATCAGCCCCAGCATTTT.

The chain carries TRBV29-1 and TRBJ2-3; TRBD2 agrees at 8 bases. This CDR3 is built from 14 residues. Germline V lookup: CDR1 SQVTM, CDR2 ANQGSEA. Unmatched junction bases numbered 7, after V lost 6 bases and J lost 2 bases. The DNA of the CDR3 is TGCAGCGTCCGTTCCGGGAGGGTCACAGATACGCAGTATTTT. It yields the protein CSVRSGRVTDTQYF.

This clone was detected a few times. This sequence joins TRBV7-2 and TRBJ1-1; D remains unclear. V lost 4 bases, J lost 4 bases, and 7 bases lay in between. The germline gives CDR1 SGHTA, CDR2 FQGNSA. The CDR3 loop spans 12 amino acids. CDR3 in amino acids: CASSSGSTEAFF. The CDR3 region has the DNA TGTGCCAGCAGCTCGGGGAGCACTGAAGCTTTCTTT.

This clone was counted once. V is TRBV3-1 (or the pseudogene TRBV3-2) and J is TRBJ1-2, with 8 bases matching TRBD1. Germline V gene data show CDR1 as LGHDT and CDR2 as YNNKEL (reference sequence). Trimming at V came to 4 bases and at J to 7 bases, leaving 8 bases not matched to a gene. The CDR3 has 14 amino acids. CDR3 protein: CASSPPGQAGGYTF. CDR3 nucleotides: TGTGCCAGCAGCCCACCGGGACAGGCGGGTGGCTACACCTTC.

The rearrangement links TRBV7-3 to TRBJ1-2; 8 bases are shared with TRBD1. From germline, CDR1 is SGHTA and CDR2 FQGTGA. The V and J ends lost 0 bases and 1 base, in that order; junction bases with no gene match: 7. CDR3 length equals 17 residues. In DNA, the CDR3 is TGTGCCAGCAGCTTAACGTTCCAGGGGGCCTTTAACTATGGCTACACCTTC. It is translated as CASSLTFQGAFNYGYTF.